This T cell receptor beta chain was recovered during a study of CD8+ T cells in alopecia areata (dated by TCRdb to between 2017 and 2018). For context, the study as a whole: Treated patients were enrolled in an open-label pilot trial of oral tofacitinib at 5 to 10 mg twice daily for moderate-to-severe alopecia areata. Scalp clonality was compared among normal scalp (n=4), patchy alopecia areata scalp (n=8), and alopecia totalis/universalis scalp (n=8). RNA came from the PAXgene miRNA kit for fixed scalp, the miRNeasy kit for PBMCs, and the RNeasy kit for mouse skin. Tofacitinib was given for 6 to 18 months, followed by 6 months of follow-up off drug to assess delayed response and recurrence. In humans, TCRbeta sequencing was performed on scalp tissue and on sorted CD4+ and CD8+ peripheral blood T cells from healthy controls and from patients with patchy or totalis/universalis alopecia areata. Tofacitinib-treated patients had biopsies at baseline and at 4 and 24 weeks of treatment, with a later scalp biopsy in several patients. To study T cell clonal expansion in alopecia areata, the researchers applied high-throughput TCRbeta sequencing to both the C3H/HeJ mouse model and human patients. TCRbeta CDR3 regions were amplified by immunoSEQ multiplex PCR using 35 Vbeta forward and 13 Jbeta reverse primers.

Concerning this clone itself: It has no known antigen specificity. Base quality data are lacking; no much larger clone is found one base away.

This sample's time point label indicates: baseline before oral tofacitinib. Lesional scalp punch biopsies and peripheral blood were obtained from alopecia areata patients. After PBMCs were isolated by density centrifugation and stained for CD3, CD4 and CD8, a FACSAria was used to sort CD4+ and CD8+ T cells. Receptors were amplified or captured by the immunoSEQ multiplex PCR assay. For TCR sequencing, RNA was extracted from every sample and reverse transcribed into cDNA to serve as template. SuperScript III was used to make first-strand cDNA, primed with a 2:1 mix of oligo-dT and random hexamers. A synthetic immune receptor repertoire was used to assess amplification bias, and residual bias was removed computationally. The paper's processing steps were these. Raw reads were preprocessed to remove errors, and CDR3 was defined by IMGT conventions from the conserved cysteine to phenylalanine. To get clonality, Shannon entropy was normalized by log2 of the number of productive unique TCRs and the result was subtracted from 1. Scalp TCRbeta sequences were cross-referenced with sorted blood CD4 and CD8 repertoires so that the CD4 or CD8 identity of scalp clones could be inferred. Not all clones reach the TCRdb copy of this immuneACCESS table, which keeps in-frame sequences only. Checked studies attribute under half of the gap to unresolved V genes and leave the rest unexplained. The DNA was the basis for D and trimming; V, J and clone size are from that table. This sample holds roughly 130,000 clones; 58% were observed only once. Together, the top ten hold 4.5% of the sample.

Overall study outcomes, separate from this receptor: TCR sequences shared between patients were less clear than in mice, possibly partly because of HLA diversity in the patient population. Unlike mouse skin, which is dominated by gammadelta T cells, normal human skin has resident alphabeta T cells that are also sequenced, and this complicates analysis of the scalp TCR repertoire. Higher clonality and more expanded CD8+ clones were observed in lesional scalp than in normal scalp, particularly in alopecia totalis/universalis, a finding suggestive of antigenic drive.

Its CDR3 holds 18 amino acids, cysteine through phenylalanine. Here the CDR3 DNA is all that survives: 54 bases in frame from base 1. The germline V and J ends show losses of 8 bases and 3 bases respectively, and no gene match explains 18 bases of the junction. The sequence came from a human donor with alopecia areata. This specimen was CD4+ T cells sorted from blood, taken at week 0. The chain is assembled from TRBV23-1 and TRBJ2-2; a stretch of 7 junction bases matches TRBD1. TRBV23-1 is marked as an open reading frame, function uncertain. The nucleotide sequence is TGCGCCAGCCCAAGTCCCTCAACAGGGGAAGTGGACACCGGGGAGCTGTTTTTT. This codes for CASPSPSTGEVDTGELFF.